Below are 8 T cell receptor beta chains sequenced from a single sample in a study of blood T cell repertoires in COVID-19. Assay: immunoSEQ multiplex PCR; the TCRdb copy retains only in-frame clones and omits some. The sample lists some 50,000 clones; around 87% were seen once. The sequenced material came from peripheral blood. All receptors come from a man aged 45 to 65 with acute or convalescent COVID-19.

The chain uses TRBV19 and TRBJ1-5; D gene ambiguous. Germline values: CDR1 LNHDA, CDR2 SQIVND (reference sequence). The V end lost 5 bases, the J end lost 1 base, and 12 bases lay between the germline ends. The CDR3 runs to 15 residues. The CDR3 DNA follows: TGTGCCAGTAGTGGCTCAGGAGGGAGCAATCAGCCCCAGCATTTT. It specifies CASSGSGGSNQPQHF.

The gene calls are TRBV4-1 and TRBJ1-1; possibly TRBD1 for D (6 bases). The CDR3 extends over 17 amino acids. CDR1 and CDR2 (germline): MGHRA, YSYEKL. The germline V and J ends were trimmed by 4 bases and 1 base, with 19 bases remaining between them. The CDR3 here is CASSRQGQKVGNTEAFF. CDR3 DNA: TGCGCCAGCAGCCGGCAGGGACAAAAGGTCGGGAACACTGAAGCTTTCTTT.

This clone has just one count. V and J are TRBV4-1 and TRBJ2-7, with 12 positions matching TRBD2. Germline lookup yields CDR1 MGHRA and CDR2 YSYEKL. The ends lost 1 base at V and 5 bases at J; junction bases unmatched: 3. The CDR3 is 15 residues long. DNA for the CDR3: TGCGCCAGCAGCCAAGGGACTAGCGGGACAGACGAGCAGTACTTC. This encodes CASSQGTSGTDEQYF.

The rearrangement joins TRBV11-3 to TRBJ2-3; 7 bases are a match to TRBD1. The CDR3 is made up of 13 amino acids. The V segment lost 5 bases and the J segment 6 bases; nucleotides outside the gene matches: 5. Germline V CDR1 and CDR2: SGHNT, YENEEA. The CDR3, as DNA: TGTGCCAGCAGCATGACAGGGCTCGATACGCAGTATTTT. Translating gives CASSMTGLDTQYF.

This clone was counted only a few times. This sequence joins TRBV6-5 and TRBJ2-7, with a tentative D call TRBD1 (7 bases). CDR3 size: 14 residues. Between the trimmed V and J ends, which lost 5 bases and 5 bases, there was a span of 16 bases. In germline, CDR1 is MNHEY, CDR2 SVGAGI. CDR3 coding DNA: TGTGCCAGCAGTCCTGCAGGGGGAGGTGACGAGCAGTACTTC. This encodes CASSPAGGGDEQYF.

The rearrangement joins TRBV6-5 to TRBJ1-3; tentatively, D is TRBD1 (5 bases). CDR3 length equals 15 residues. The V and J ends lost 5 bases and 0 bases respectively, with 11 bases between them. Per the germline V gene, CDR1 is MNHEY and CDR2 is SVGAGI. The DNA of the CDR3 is TGTGCCAGCAGTCGACAGCGAAGCTCTGGAAACACCATATATTTT. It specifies CASSRQRSSGNTIYF.

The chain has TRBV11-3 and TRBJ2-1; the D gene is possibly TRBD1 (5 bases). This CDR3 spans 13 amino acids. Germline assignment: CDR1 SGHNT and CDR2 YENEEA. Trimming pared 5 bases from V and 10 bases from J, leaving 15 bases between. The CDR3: CASSQVRGIEQFF. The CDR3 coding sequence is TGTGCCAGCAGCCAAGTTAGGGGAATAGAGCAGTTCTTC.

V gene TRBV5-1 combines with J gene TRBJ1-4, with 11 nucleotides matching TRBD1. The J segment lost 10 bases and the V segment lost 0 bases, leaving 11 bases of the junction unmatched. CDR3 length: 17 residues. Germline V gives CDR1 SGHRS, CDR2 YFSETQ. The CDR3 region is CASSLEDPGQGGGKLFF. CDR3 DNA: TGCGCCAGCAGCTTGGAAGACCCGGGACAGGGGGGTGGAAAACTGTTTTTT. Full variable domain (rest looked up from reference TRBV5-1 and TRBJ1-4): KAGVTQTPRYLIKTRGQQVTLSCSPISGHRSVSWYQQTPGQGLQFLFEYFSETQRNKGNFPGRFSGRQFSNSRSEMNVSTLELGDSALYLCASSLEDPGQGGGKLFFGSGTQLSVL.